The clone carrying this TCR beta chain showed up just a few times. As handled by the study authors: Amplification with reference gene primers provided the estimates of nucleated cell counts. Profiled with immunoSEQ multiplex PCR; TCRdb holds only in-frame clones, not every one. Clone size and V and J calls were adopted from that table, with D and trimming inferred from the DNA. The table lists some 150,000 clones, 82% of them singletons. This sample is drawn from a study of blood T cell repertoires in COVID-19. Study at large: Acute and convalescent COVID-19 specimens originated in the United States, Italy and Spain. T cells, B-cell-depleted T cells, or PBMCs provided the cDNA or gDNA that served as material.

The specimen was peripheral blood. The sequence was obtained from a woman aged 70-85 years with acute or convalescent COVID-19.

The chain's CDR3 is CASSLTGRNQPQHF. CDR3 coding DNA: TGTGCCAGCAGTTTAACAGGTCGCAATCAGCCCCAGCATTTT. The V gene is TRBV28, the J gene TRBJ1-5, with TRBD1 as a possible D gene (5 bases). From germline, CDR1 is MDHEN and CDR2 SYDVKM. V was clipped by 2 bases and J by 2 bases, with 7 bases between them. The CDR3 is 14 residues long. Looking up the rest from reference TRBV28 and TRBJ1-5 gives the full variable domain: DVKVTQSSRYLVKRTGEKVFLECVQDMDHENMFWYRQDPGLGLRLIYFSYDVKMKEKGDIPEGYSVSREKKERFSLILESASTNQTSMYLCASSLTGRNQPQHFGDGTRLSIL.